This T cell receptor (beta chain) is drawn from a study of blood T cell repertoires in COVID-19. About the research overall: The United States, Italy and Spain provided the acute and convalescent COVID-19 samples. PBMCs, B-cell-depleted T cells, or T cells provided the cDNA or gDNA that made up the material.

Source study methods: Cell counts per sample came from amplifying reference gene primers. TCRdb keeps only in-frame clones here, not all; method: immunoSEQ multiplex PCR. The V and J calls and clone size come from that table; D and trimming were worked out from the DNA. The data show 60,000 to 85,000 clones, with nearly 80% seen just once and just under 6.5% held by the top ten. The CDR3 consists of 17 residues. Germline V lookup: CDR1 SEHNR, CDR2 FQNEAQ (reference sequence). Germline trimming cut 3 bases from V and 4 bases from J; bases unmatched to any gene: 11. The TCR sequence derives from a woman in her sixties with acute or convalescent COVID-19. Sequencing was performed on peripheral blood. The gene calls are TRBV7-9 and TRBJ2-3, with 9 bases fitting TRBD1. The DNA of the CDR3 is TGTGCCAGCAGCTTGGGTCTCCGGGACAGGGAGGCAGATACGCAGTATTTT. It is translated as CASSLGLRDREADTQYF.